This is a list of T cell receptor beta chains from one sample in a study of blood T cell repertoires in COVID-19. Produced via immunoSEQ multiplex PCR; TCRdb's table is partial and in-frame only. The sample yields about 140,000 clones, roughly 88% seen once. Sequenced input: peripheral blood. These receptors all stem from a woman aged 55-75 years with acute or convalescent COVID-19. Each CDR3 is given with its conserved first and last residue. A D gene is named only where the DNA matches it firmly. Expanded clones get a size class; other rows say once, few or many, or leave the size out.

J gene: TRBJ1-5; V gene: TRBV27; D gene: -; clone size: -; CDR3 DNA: TGTGCCAGCAGTCTCCTAGGGGGCAATCAGCCCCAGCATTTT; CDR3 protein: CASSLLGGNQPQHF
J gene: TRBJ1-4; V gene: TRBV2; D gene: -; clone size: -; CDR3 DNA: TGTGCCAGCAGTGCCGGGAAGGGCAGGGAGGATGAAAAACTGTTTTTT; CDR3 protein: CASSAGKGREDEKLFF
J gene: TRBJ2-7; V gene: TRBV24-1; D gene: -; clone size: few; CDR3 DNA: TGTGCCACCAGTAAGGGGGTTGACTACGAGCAGTACTTC; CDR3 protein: CATSKGVDYEQYF
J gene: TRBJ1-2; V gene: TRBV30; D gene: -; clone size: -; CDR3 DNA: TGTGCCTGGAGCCCAATCACCCGAGGCCCCGGCGGCTACACCTTC; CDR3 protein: CAWSPITRGPGGYTF
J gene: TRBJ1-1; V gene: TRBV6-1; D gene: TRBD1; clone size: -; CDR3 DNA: TGTGCCAGCAGTGAAGTGGACAGGCCGAACACTGAAGCTTTCTTT; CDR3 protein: CASSEVDRPNTEAFF
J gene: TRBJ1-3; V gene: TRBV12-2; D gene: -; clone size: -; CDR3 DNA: TGTGCAAGTCGCTTAGCGCGGGGTCGTAGGAGAAACACCATATATTTT; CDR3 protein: CASRLARGRRRNTIYF
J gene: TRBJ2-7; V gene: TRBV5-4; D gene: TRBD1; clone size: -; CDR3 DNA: TGTGCCAGCAGCGCGGCGGAGGACAGGGTGAGCTACGAGCAGTACTTC; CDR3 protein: CASSAAEDRVSYEQYF
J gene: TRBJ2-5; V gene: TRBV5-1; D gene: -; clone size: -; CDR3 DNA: TGCGCCAGCAGCTCGGGACTCATACAAGAGACCCAGTACTTC; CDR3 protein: CASSSGLIQETQYF
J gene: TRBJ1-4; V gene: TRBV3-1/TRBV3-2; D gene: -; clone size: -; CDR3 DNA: TGTGCCAGCAGCCAAACGACCGGGTCCGGCGAAAAACTGTTTTTT; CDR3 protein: CASSQTTGSGEKLFF
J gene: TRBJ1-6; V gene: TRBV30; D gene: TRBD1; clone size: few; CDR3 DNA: TGTGCCTGGAAGGACAGGGGAAACTCACCCCTCCACTTT; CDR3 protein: CAWKDRGNSPLHF
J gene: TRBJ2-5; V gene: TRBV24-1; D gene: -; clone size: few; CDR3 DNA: TGTGCCACCTCCCGGACAGCCACCCAAGAGACCCAGTACTTC; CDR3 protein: CATSRTATQETQYF
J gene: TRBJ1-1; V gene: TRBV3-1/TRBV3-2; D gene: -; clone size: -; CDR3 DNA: TGTGCCAGCAGCCTGTCGCGACACTCGAACACTGAAGCTTTCTTT; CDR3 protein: CASSLSRHSNTEAFF
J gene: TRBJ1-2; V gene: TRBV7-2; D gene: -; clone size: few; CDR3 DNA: TGTGCCAGCAGCTTGCGGTTCGAGAACTATGGCTACACCTTC; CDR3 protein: CASSLRFENYGYTF
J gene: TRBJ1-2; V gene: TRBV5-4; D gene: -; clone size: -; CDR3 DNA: TGTGCCAGCAGCTTGGACAACCTTAACTATGGCTACACCTTC; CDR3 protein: CASSLDNLNYGYTF
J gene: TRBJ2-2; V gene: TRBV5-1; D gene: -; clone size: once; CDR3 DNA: TGCGCCAGCAGCTTGTTCCAGGGGGGAGGCACCGGGGAGCTGTTTTTT; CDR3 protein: CASSLFQGGGTGELFF
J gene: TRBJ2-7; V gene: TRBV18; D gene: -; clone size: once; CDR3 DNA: TGTGCCAGCTCACCGACTGGAGAGCAGTACTTC; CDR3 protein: CASSPTGEQYF
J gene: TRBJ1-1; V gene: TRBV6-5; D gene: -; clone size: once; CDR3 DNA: TGTGCCAGTAGCGTCAGCAGCAACACTGAAGCTTTCTTT; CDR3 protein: CASSVSSNTEAFF
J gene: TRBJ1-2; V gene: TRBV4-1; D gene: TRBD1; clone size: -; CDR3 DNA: TGCGCCAGCAGGCAGGGACAGGGGATATATGGCTACACCTTC; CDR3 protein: CASRQGQGIYGYTF
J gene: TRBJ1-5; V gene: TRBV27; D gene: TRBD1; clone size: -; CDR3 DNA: TGTGCCAGCAAGACAGGGTCTTCTAATAGCAATCAGCCCCAGCATTTT; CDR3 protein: CASKTGSSNSNQPQHF
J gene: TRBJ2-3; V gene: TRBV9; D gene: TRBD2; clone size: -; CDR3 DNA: TGTGCCAGCAGCATTAGCGGGTCTAGCACAGATACGCAGTATTTT; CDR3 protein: CASSISGSSTDTQYF
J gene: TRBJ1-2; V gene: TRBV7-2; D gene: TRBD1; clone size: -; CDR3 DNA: TGTGCCAGCAGCTTAGTCTCTGGACAGGGGATCGATGGCTACACCTTC; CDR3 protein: CASSLVSGQGIDGYTF
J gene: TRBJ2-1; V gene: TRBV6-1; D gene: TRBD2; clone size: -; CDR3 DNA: TGTGCCAGCAGTGGTCCCGGGACTAGCGGGGGGCGTGAGCAGTTCTTC; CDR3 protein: CASSGPGTSGGREQFF
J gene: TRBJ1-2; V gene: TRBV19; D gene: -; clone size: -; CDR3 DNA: TGTGCCAGCGAGGGGAGGACCAGTACGCTCTTCTATGGCTACACCTTC; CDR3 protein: CASEGRTSTLFYGYTF
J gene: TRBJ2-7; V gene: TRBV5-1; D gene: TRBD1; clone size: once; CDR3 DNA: TGCGCCAGCAGCCCGGGGGACAGGGGGCGGGACGAGCAGTACTTC; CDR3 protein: CASSPGDRGRDEQYF
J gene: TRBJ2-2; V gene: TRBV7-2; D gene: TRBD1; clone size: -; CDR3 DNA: TGTGCCAGCAAAGGACAGGGTAACGCCGGGGAGCTGTTTTTT; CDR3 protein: CASKGQGNAGELFF
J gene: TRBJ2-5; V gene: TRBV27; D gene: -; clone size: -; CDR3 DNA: TGTGCCAGCAGTCGATGGGAGGAGGCAGAGACCCAGTACTTC; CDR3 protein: CASSRWEEAETQYF
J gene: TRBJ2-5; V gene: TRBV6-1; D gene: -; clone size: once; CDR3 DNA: TGTGCCAGCAGTGAAGGTCTGGGCAACCAAGAGACCCAGTACTTC; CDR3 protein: CASSEGLGNQETQYF
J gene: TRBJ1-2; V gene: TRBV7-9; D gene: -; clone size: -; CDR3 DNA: TGTGCCAGCAGCTTAGCGCGGGGAGCTAACTATGGCTACACCTTC; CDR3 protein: CASSLARGANYGYTF
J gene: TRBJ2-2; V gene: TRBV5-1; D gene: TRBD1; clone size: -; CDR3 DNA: TGCGCCAGCAGCCCGAAACAGGGGCAAATTTTCATCGGGGAGCTGTTTTTT; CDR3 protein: CASSPKQGQIFIGELFF
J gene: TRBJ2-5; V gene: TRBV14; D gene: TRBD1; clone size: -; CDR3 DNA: TGTGCCAGCAGCCAAGTGACAGGGGTGACCCAGTACTTC; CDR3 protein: CASSQVTGVTQYF
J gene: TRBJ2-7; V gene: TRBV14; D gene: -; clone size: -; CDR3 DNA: TGTGCCAGCAGCCACCAAGAGGGGGCCTACGAGCAGTACTTC; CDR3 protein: CASSHQEGAYEQYF
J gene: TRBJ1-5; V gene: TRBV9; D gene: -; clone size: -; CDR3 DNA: TGTGCCAGCAGCGTAGGTCAGGCCAATCAGCCCCAGCATTTT; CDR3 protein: CASSVGQANQPQHF
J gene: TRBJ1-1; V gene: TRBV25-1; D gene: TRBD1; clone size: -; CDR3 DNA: TGTGCCAGCAGGGGCTGGACAGGGAATGGGGACACTGAAGCTTTCTTT; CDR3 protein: CASRGWTGNGDTEAFF
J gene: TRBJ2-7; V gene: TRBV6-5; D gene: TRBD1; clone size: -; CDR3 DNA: TGTGCCAGCAGTTACTCGCGGACAGGGGGCTACGAGCAGTACTTC; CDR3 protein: CASSYSRTGGYEQYF
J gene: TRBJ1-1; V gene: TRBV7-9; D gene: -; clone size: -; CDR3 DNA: TGTGCCAGCAGCTTAGCTTGGGGGGCTGAAGCTTTCTTT; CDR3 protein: CASSLAWGAEAFF
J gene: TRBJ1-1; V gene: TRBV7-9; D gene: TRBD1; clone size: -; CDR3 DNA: TGTGCCAGCAGCTTAAGGGGGCGGGGCACTGAAGCTTTCTTT; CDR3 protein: CASSLRGRGTEAFF
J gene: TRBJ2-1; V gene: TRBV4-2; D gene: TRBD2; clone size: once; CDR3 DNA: TGTGCCAGCAGCCAAGAGCGGGGGGGCAAGGTTGAGCAGTTCTTC; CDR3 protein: CASSQERGGKVEQFF